This record looks at one T cell receptor (beta chain) sequence and its context. Antigen: not known. Profiled with immunoSEQ multiplex PCR; TCRdb holds only in-frame clones, not every one. There are about 81,000 clones in the sample; roughly 84% occur only once, and about 20% lies in the top ten. These data belong to a study of identifying expanded T cells in peripheral blood. Study results and caveats: Clone count variance between roughly 2-week samples rose with total template count.

The CDR3 runs to 16 residues. Trimming left V 6 bases short and J 5 bases short, with 22 bases between. CDR1 is MDHEN, CDR2 SYDVKM, per germline. This chain uses TRBV28 with TRBJ2-5, with D possibly TRBD1 on 5 matching bases. Sequences were obtained from blood. The sequence derives from a person aged 18 to 75 in good health. DNA for the CDR3: TGTGCCAGCAGCCGCCAGGGCCGTAGAGGTGGCGAGACCCAGTACTTC. It codes for CASSRQGRRGGETQYF.